This T cell receptor beta chain was retrieved from a study of CD8 T cells in Susac syndrome. Germline-derived CDR1 and CDR2 are SNHLY and FYNNEI. This CDR3 is 15 amino acids long. Trimming took 4 bases from V and 0 from J, leaving 9 bases between them. Details on this clonotype: Its antigen is still unknown.

The multiple sclerosis controls were treatment-naive patients with relapsing-remitting disease that was stable or active. A quantity of about 0.5 to 1 ug RNA underwent reverse transcription using random hexamers. Amplification of TCR beta CDR3 across 54 Vbeta and 13 Jbeta was performed with immunoSEQ multiplex PCR. TCRdb reprocessed the immunoSEQ multiplex PCR reads with MiXCR, giving one entry per CDR3 protein. This table has a few hundred thousand distinct CDR3 sequences, 95% appearing once. Study outcomes and limitations: By the study's own acknowledgment, its TCR sequencing and HLA analysis included relatively few individuals.

The chain joins TRBV2 to TRBJ2-2; D unresolved. Sequenced: CD4+ T cells from PBMCs. This sequence originates from a human donor with multiple sclerosis. The CDR3 DNA reads as TGTGCCAGCAGTGGACCTAACACGAACACCGGGGAGCTGTTTTTT. Its translation: CASSGPNTNTGELFF.